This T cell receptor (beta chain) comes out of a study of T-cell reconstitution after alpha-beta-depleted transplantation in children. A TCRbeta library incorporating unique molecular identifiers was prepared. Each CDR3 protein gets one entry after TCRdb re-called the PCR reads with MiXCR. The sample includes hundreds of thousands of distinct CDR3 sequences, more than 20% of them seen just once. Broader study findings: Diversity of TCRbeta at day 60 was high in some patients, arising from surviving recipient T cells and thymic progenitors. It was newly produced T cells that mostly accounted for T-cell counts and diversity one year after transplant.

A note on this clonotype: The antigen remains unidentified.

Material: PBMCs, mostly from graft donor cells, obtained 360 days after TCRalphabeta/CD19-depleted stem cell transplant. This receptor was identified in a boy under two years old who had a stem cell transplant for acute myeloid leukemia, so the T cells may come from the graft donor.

The CDR3 spells CASRSSGNLYNEQFF. The CDR3 DNA is TGTGCCAGCAGGAGTAGCGGGAACCTCTACAATGAGCAGTTCTTC. The chain is built from TRBV7-2 and TRBJ2-1; 8 bases align to TRBD2. CDR1 and CDR2 (germline): SGHTA, FQGNSA. With V trimmed by 6 bases and J by 3 bases, 7 bases remained unmatched. CDR3 size: 15 residues.